This T cell receptor (beta chain) was profiled in a study of T cell responses to AZD1222 COVID-19 vaccine. Study-level results: CD4 TCRs covered the whole spike, strongest at regions 160-218 and 743-854. Variant regions that are unmutated are reportedly the target of nearly half of spike-specific TCRs. Donors skewed white British and female; clonal diversity was possibly underestimated.

To note about this clone: Antigen: not known. Other DNA sequences in the sample encode the same CDR3.

The CDR3 contains 15 residues. Germline lookup yields CDR1 SEHNR and CDR2 FQNEAQ (reference sequence). Unmatched junction bases numbered 6, after V lost 5 bases and J lost 4 bases. Generated by immunoSEQ multiplex PCR, the TCRdb table keeps only in-frame clones and is missing some. The sample lists around 110,000 clones; 87% were seen once. The sample in question was peripheral blood, obtained 28 days after the second AZD1222 dose. The source of this sequence is an adult who received the AZD1222 COVID-19 vaccine. This rearrangement joins TRBV7-9 to TRBJ1-5, with 9 bases that match TRBD1. The CDR3 DNA sequence: TGTGCCAGCAGCCCTACAGGGGGCGGGAATCAGCCCCAGCATTTT. This encodes CASSPTGGGNQPQHF.